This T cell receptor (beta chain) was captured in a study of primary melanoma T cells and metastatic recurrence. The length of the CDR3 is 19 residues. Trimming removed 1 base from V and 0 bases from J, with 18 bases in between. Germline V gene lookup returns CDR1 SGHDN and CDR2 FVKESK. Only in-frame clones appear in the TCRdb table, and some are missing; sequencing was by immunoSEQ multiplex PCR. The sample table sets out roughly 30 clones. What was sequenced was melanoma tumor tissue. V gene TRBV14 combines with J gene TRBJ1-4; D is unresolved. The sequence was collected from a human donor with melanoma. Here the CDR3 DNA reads TGTGCCAGCAGCCAAGCTGACCCCCACACCCTTGCAACTAATGAAAAACTGTTTTTT. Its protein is CASSQADPHTLATNEKLFF.